The clone carrying this T cell receptor beta chain appeared many times. Noted time point: newly diagnosed GD, antithyroid drugs for less than 3 months. Researchers made the TCR library from RNA that was extracted from PBMCs. These data come from a study of regulatory T cells in long-lasting Graves disease. Arm-PCR of CDR3 regions with iRepertoire HTBI primers generated TCR beta libraries. TCRdb reanalysed the multiplex PCR reads using MiXCR and keeps one entry per CDR3 protein. The table records approximately 350,000 distinct CDR3 sequences, about 17% of them present only once. The V gene lost 2 bases and the J gene lost 4 bases, with 18 bases spanning the gap. This CDR3 region has 16 residues. CDR1 and CDR2 from the germline V gene are SGHTA and FQGNSA. These data were also filed under a second study, of T cells in Graves' hyperthyroidism and ophthalmopathy.

J is TRBJ2-7 and V is TRBV7-2; no clear D. Sequenced here: peripheral blood mononuclear cells (PBMCs), sampled at new diagnosis, from a patient treated with antithyroid drugs. This clonotype was obtained from a woman younger than 35 with Graves disease. Here the CDR3 reads CASSLPKSVPIYEQYF. The CDR3 DNA reads as TGTGCCAGCAGCTTACCTAAGTCTGTCCCAATTTACGAGCAGTACTTC. The full variable domain, completed using reference TRBV7-2 and TRBJ2-7, is GAGVSQSPSNKVTEKGKDVELRCDPISGHTALYWYRQSLGQGLEFLIYFQGNSAPDKSGLPSDRFSAERTGGSVSTLTIQRTQQEDSAVYLCASSLPKSVPIYEQYFGPGTRLTVT.